These 21 T cell receptor beta chains originate from one sample sequenced in a study of T cell responses to AZD1222 COVID-19 vaccine (dated by TCRdb to the early 2020s). The time point label of this sample denotes: about 28 days (+/-7) after the second vaccine dose. In the paper's terms, the treatment or condition label means: meningococcal conjugate vaccine given as trial control. The library came from the immunoSEQ multiplex PCR assay. TCRdb retrieved this table from immuneACCESS and kept in-frame rearrangements only. Not all clones are present; in checked studies, unresolved V genes account for under half, and no reason is known for the remainder. For this sample there are approximately 180,000 clones; roughly 92% appear just once. The ten largest clones add up to approximately 4% of the sample. The sample was peripheral blood, taken 28 days after the second dose of the MenACWY control vaccine. The receptors originated from an adult who received the MenACWY meningococcal vaccine as a control.

The J gene is TRBJ2-5, the V gene TRBV27; 8 bases match TRBD2. This CDR3 is 13 amino acids long. V lost 7 bases, J lost 5 bases, and 6 bases stayed unmatched. Germline loops: CDR1 MNHEY, CDR2 SMNVEV (reference sequence). The CDR3 here is CASTTGGRETQYF. As DNA, the CDR3 is TGTGCCAGCACTACGGGCGGGAGGGAGACCCAGTACTTC.

The rearrangement uses TRBV19 and TRBJ1-6, with D hard to call. With 2 bases removed from V and 4 bases from J, the gap between germline ends came to 12 bases. Germline lookup yields CDR1 LNHDA and CDR2 SQIVND (reference sequence). There are 16 residues in the CDR3. This CDR3 reads CASSINAGRYNSPLHF. The CDR3 bases are TGTGCCAGTAGTATAAATGCAGGAAGATATAATTCACCCCTCCACTTT.

V gene TRBV7-2 combines with J gene TRBJ1-2, with D unclear. This CDR3 region has 14 residues. V lost 4 bases, J lost 7 bases, and 16 bases lay in between. Per the germline V gene, CDR1 is SGHTA and CDR2 is FQGNSA. The CDR3 loop reads CASSSLAPWGGYTF. The CDR3 coding sequence is TGTGCCAGCAGCTCCTTGGCCCCTTGGGGTGGCTACACCTTC.

The V and J genes are TRBV6-1 and TRBJ1-5, with D possibly matching TRBD1 (5 bases). Trimming removed 3 bases from V and 4 bases from J, with 19 bases in between. Germline CDR1 reads MNHNS; CDR2 reads SASEGT. The length of the CDR3 is 17 residues. CDR3 bases: TGTGCCAGCAGTGACCCCACATATGACAGAGATAATCAGCCCCAGCATTTT. Protein sequence: CASSDPTYDRDNQPQHF.

The CDR3 loop is CASSLSLQTDTQYF. The CDR3 DNA reads as TGCGCCAGCAGCTTGAGTTTGCAGACAGATACGCAGTATTTT. The chain links TRBV5-1 to TRBJ2-3; D is unresolved. This CDR3 is 14 amino acids long. Germline V lookup: CDR1 SGHRS, CDR2 YFSETQ. V gave up 1 base and J gave up 3 bases, with 9 bases separating them.

The genes are TRBV10-3 and TRBJ1-2; D call uncertain. This CDR3 region has 15 residues. Trimming took off 0 bases at V and 8 bases at J, with 16 bases between the two ends. In germline, CDR1 is ENHRY, CDR2 SYGVKD. CDR3 bases: TGTGCCATCAGTGAGTCGTTGAGAACGACGGTAGGCTACACCTTC. Its translation is CAISESLRTTVGYTF.

The chain joins TRBV5-1 to TRBJ2-7; 10 bases fit TRBD1. CDR3 length: 15 residues. Germline CDR1 is SGHRS and CDR2 is YFSETQ. V gave up 4 bases and J gave up 5 bases; unmatched junction bases: 9. This CDR3 is CASSRRTGGLNEQYF. The DNA of the CDR3 is TGCGCCAGCAGCCGCAGGACAGGGGGTCTCAACGAGCAGTACTTC.

V is TRBV7-6 and J is TRBJ2-1; TRBD2 matches at 9 bases. There are 15 residues in the CDR3. V was clipped by 2 bases and J by 5 bases; unmatched bases: 4. Germline loops: CDR1 SGHVS, CDR2 FNYEAQ. The CDR3 region is CASSLWTSANNEQFF. The DNA for the CDR3 is TGTGCCAGCAGCTTATGGACTAGCGCAAACAATGAGCAGTTCTTC.

The chain combines TRBV11-3 with TRBJ2-5; D not certain. V dropped 0 bases and J dropped 5 bases, with 4 bases sitting between them. The CDR3 contains 12 residues. Per the germline V gene, CDR1 is SGHNT and CDR2 is YENEEA. The CDR3 loop is CASSLDRETQYF. The CDR3 region has the DNA TGTGCCAGCAGCTTAGATAGGGAGACCCAGTACTTC.

This clone was seen once. The chain combines TRBV27 with TRBJ2-7, with TRBD2 identical over 8 bases. Germline CDR1 and CDR2: MNHEY and SMNVEV (reference sequence). There are 16 residues in the CDR3. J gave up 7 bases and V 1 base, and 12 bases lay outside the gene matches. CDR3 DNA: TGTGCCAGCAGTTTATTGTGGGCGGGAGGCCCGGGAGAGCAGTACTTC. It is translated as CASSLLWAGGPGEQYF.

V and J are TRBV7-9 and TRBJ1-2; a possible D gene is TRBD1 (5 bases). The CDR3 sequence is 13 residues long. CDR1 and CDR2 from the germline V gene are SEHNR and FQNEAQ (reference sequence). Trimming cost V 3 bases and J 6 bases, with 11 bases left between them. Written as DNA, the CDR3 is TGTGCCAGCAGCTTGGGGCAATCCAATGGCTACACCTTC. Residues: CASSLGQSNGYTF.

The chain links TRBV19 to TRBJ1-4; D remains ambiguous. Germline CDR1 and CDR2: LNHDA and SQIVND (reference sequence). With 6 bases removed from V and 2 bases from J, the gap between germline ends came to 13 bases. This CDR3 region has 15 residues. CDR3 sequence: CASRRGAWTNEKLFF. For the CDR3, the DNA is TGTGCCAGTAGGCGGGGAGCTTGGACTAATGAAAAACTGTTTTTT.

V usage is TRBV7-2 and J usage is TRBJ1-1; maybe TRBD1 (6 bases). With 1 base removed from V and 6 bases from J, the gap between germline ends came to 15 bases. The CDR3 spans 15 residues. CDR1 is SGHTA, CDR2 FQGNSA, per germline. CDR3 sequence reads: CASSLVKGGVAEAFF. In nucleotides, the CDR3 is TGTGCCAGCAGCTTAGTTAAGGGGGGGGTCGCTGAAGCTTTCTTT.

The V gene is TRBV11-2, the J gene TRBJ2-1; weak D call: TRBD1 (7 bases). Deletions cut 3 bases from V and 8 bases from J, with 14 bases between. CDR1 is SGHAT, CDR2 FQNNGV, per germline. CDR3 length: 14 amino acids. The CDR3 loop is CASSLGQGGYEQFF. Here the CDR3 DNA reads TGTGCCAGCAGCTTGGGCCAGGGGGGCTATGAGCAGTTCTTC.

The chain has TRBV25-1 and TRBJ1-2, with TRBD1 as a possible D gene (6 bases). The CDR3 runs 15 residues. The germline V and J ends were trimmed by 2 bases and 3 bases, with 13 bases remaining between them. The germline CDR1 and CDR2 sequences are MGHDK and SYGVNS. The CDR3 DNA sequence: TGTGCCAGCAGTGAAGACACAGGGAGATACTATGGCTACACCTTC. Encoded protein: CASSEDTGRYYGYTF.

The V gene is TRBV7-8, the J gene TRBJ1-4, with D uncertain. CDR3 length: 15 amino acids. Germline loops: CDR1 SGHVS, CDR2 FQNEAQ. Trimming shortened V by 1 base and J by 4 bases, and 10 bases separated the two germline ends. CDR3 in DNA: TGTGCCAGCAGCTTAGATGAGGGCCGTAATGAAAAACTGTTTTTT. Translating gives CASSLDEGRNEKLFF.

The rearrangement links TRBV28 to TRBJ1-5, with TRBD1 matching over 12 bases. V lost 8 bases to trimming and J lost 8 bases; unmatched junction nucleotides: 10. Germline V gene data show CDR1 as MDHEN and CDR2 as SYDVKM. CDR3 length: 15 residues. CDR3: CASCPGQGAREPQHF. CDR3 nucleotide sequence: TGTGCCAGCTGCCCGGGACAGGGGGCGAGGGAGCCCCAGCATTTT.

This chain uses TRBV24-1 with TRBJ1-1; 7 bases agree with TRBD1. The junction had 9 bases not matched to a gene; V was cut back by 1 base and J by 11 bases. CDR3 length: 14 amino acids. Germline CDR1 is KGHDR and CDR2 is SFDVKD. CDR3 bases: TGTGCCACCAGTGATTTTCTGAGGGGGCAGGGTGCTTTCTTT. Its protein product is CATSDFLRGQGAFF.

This chain connects TRBV19 to TRBJ2-2; D gene ambiguous. Deletions cut 5 bases from V and 6 bases from J, with 28 bases between. The CDR3 consists of 19 residues. Per germline, CDR1 LNHDA and CDR2 SQIVND (reference sequence). The CDR3, as DNA: TGTGCCAGTAGTTTACAACTCCAGCCGGATGTCGCCCGTCCCGGGGAGCTGTTTTTT. Its protein product is CASSLQLQPDVARPGELFF. Together with reference TRBV19 and TRBJ2-2, the CDR3 gives the full variable domain: DGGITQSPKYLFRKEGQNVTLSCEQNLNHDAMYWYRQDPGQGLRLIYYSQIVNDFQKGDIAEGYSVSREKKESFPLTVTSAQKNPTAFYLCASSLQLQPDVARPGELFFGEGSRLTVL.

Regarding this clone: Other DNA sequences in this specimen translate into the identical CDR3. The J gene is TRBJ1-1, the V gene TRBV7-3, with D perhaps matching TRBD1 (5 bases). The CDR3 spans 14 residues. The V end was cut by 2 bases, the J end by 1 base, with 8 bases between. Germline loops: CDR1 SGHTA, CDR2 FQGTGA. The CDR3 reads CASSLSGGNTEAFF. The CDR3 DNA is TGTGCCAGCAGCTTATCCGGGGGGAACACTGAAGCTTTCTTT.

The rearrangement joins TRBV27 to TRBJ2-2; 7 nucleotides agree with TRBD1. The CDR3 totals 15 residues. V trimming: 4 bases; J trimming: 0 bases; junction bases outside the gene matches: 2. Germline CDR1 is MNHEY and CDR2 is SMNVEV (reference sequence). The CDR3 sequence is CASSSGQSNTGELFF. In DNA, the CDR3 is TGTGCCAGCAGTTCGGGACAGTCGAACACCGGGGAGCTGTTTTTT.